This record covers a single T cell receptor beta chain. The data stem from a study of blood T cell repertoires in COVID-19. Study in general: Sample material is recorded as cDNA or gDNA derived from T cells, B-cell-depleted T cells, or PBMCs.

The method was immunoSEQ multiplex PCR; TCRdb's version includes in-frame clones alone and lacks a portion of them. Of approximately 230,000 clones listed, around 88% were seen once; the top ten hold around 1.5%. The specimen was peripheral blood. The TCR comes from an elderly man with acute or convalescent COVID-19.

CDR3 DNA: TGTGCCAGCAGCCAAGACGCAGGCACAGATACGCAGTATTTT. The encoded protein is CASSQDAGTDTQYF. V and J are TRBV4-2 and TRBJ2-3; D is uncertain. Germline V gene sequence: CDR1 LGHNA, CDR2 YNFKEQ. V was cut by 0 bases and J by 1 base, with 5 bases left in between. This CDR3 has 14 residues.